A single sample is the source of the 23 T cell receptor beta chains below, sequenced in a study of blood T cell repertoires in COVID-19. Produced via immunoSEQ multiplex PCR; TCRdb's table is partial and in-frame only. Of about 44,000 clones in the sample, approximately 86% were seen once. Input material: peripheral blood. The source is a woman in her sixties or seventies with acute or convalescent COVID-19.

The chain couples TRBV27 to TRBJ2-7, with TRBD2 identical over 16 bases. The ends lost 5 bases at V and 6 bases at J; junction bases unmatched: 10. The length of the CDR3 is 17 residues. CDR1 is MNHEY, CDR2 SMNVEV, per germline (reference sequence). The CDR3 region has the DNA TGTGCCAGCAGTCCCGGGACTAGCGGGAGGGCTTCCCCCGAGCAGTACTTC. This codes for CASSPGTSGRASPEQYF.

The V and J genes are TRBV2 and TRBJ2-5; a possible D gene is TRBD1 (6 bases). The CDR3 spans 13 residues. Germline CDR1 reads SNHLY; CDR2 reads FYNNEI. Between the trimmed V and J ends, which lost 6 bases and 5 bases, there was a span of 13 bases. CDR3 nucleotide sequence: TGTGCCAGCAGAAACAGGGCCCTGGAGACCCAGTACTTC. Translated: CASRNRALETQYF. The variable domain in full, with the rest retrieved from reference TRBV2 and TRBJ2-5, is EPEVTQTPSHQVTQMGQEVILRCVPISNHLYFYWYRQILGQKVEFLVSFYNNEISEKSEIFDDQFSVERPDGSNFTLKIRSTKLEDSAMYFCASRNRALETQYFGPGTRLLVL.

The chain uses TRBV7-8 and TRBJ2-1; 10 bases align to TRBD1. Per germline, CDR1 SGHVS and CDR2 FQNEAQ. V lost 4 bases to trimming and J lost 8 bases; unmatched junction nucleotides: 17. The CDR3 has 18 amino acids. CDR3 residues: CASSSFRIPGQGRDEQFF. In nucleotides, the CDR3 is TGTGCCAGCAGCTCCTTTCGGATTCCGGGACAGGGGAGAGATGAGCAGTTCTTC.

V and J are TRBV18 and TRBJ2-1, with 7 bases fitting TRBD2. Germline V CDR1 and CDR2: KGHSH, LQKENI. V shed 3 bases and J 4 bases; nucleotides not matched to a gene: 3. CDR3 size: 14 residues. CDR3 nucleotides: TGTGCCAGCTCACCGGGGGGGAAATACAATGAGCAGTTCTTC. This encodes CASSPGGKYNEQFF.

The chain joins TRBV14 to TRBJ2-3, with a weak D call TRBD2 (5 bases). Germline V CDR1 and CDR2: SGHDN, FVKESK. V lost 4 bases and J lost 6, with 8 bases in between. The CDR3 spans 12 residues. The CDR3: CASSPWRDTQYF. The DNA for the CDR3 is TGTGCCAGCAGCCCATGGAGGGATACGCAGTATTTT. Complete variable domain (other parts from reference TRBV14 and TRBJ2-3): EAGVTQFPSHSVIEKGQTVTLRCDPISGHDNLYWYRRVMGKEIKFLLHFVKESKQDESGMPNNRFLAERTGGTYSTLKVQPAELEDSGVYFCASSPWRDTQYFGPGTRLTVL.

V usage is TRBV15 and J usage is TRBJ2-7; 8 bases agree with TRBD1. The CDR3 is 15 residues long. V shed 0 bases and J 3 bases; nucleotides not matched to a gene: 4. CDR1 and CDR2 from the germline V gene are LNHNV and YYDKDF (reference sequence). DNA for the CDR3: TGTGCCACCAGCAGAGATACAGGGACAGGCTACGAGCAGTACTTC. Translation: CATSRDTGTGYEQYF.

This clone showed up just a few times. The V gene is TRBV21-1, the J gene TRBJ1-5; the D call in the table, TRBD1, was not verified against the DNA. TRBV21-1 is a known pseudogene. CDR3 length: 11 residues. In DNA, the CDR3 is TGTGCCAGCAGCAAACAGTTTCCCCAGCATTTT. As protein: CASSKQFPQHF.

V gene TRBV27 combines with J gene TRBJ1-5; D perhaps matches TRBD1 (5 bases). V shed 3 bases and J shed 4 bases, with 16 bases lying between them. Germline V gene data show CDR1 as MNHEY and CDR2 as SMNVEV (reference sequence). CDR3 length: 16 residues. In DNA, the CDR3 is TGTGCCAGCAGTTTTAGCGGGGCAGGGATTAATCAGCCCCAGCATTTT. This encodes CASSFSGAGINQPQHF.

The J gene is TRBJ2-1, the V gene TRBV27; 14 bases match TRBD2. CDR3 length: 17 residues. Per the germline V gene, CDR1 is MNHEY and CDR2 is SMNVEV (reference sequence). J was trimmed by 7 bases and V by 5 bases; bases with no gene match: 10. The CDR3 region has the DNA TGTGCCAGCAGTCCACGACTAGCGGGAGGGCCGGGTAATGAGCAGTTCTTC. It translates to CASSPRLAGGPGNEQFF.

The J gene is TRBJ2-1, the V gene TRBV3-1 (or the pseudogene TRBV3-2); D is perhaps TRBD2 (6 bases). This CDR3 comprises 12 residues. Germline V CDR1 and CDR2: LGHDT, YNNKEL (reference sequence). The germline V and J ends were trimmed by 4 bases and 9 bases, with 10 bases remaining between them. The CDR3 region is CASSLAVGEQFF. DNA for the CDR3: TGTGCCAGCAGCCTAGCGGTAGGTGAGCAGTTCTTC.

Comments on this clone: A junction boundary mismatches the germline segment, possibly from a read error. The chain uses TRBV7-7 and TRBJ2-7; 9 bases agree with TRBD1. Germline values: CDR1 SSHAT, CDR2 FNYEAQ (reference sequence). This CDR3 is built from 19 residues. The CDR3 loop reads CASSLVRDREFNTCGEQYF. The CDR3 DNA reads as TGTGCTAGCAGCTTAGTCAGGGACAGGGAGTTTAATACGTGCGGCGAGCAGTACTTC.

The V call is TRBV28, the J call TRBJ2-1; the match to TRBD2 covers 10 bases. The length of the CDR3 is 15 residues. J was trimmed by 5 bases and V by 6 bases; bases with no gene match: 7. Germline CDR1 reads MDHEN; CDR2 reads SYDVKM. The CDR3 sequence is CASSRAGGSHNEQFF. The CDR3 nucleotides are TGTGCCAGCAGCCGAGCGGGAGGGAGCCACAATGAGCAGTTCTTC.

The chain uses TRBV11-2 and TRBJ2-2; D gene ambiguous. V was shortened by 7 bases and J by 1 base, with 10 bases between the two germline ends. This CDR3 region has 14 residues. The germline gives CDR1 SGHAT, CDR2 FQNNGV. The CDR3 sequence: CASTPHWNTGELFF. The CDR3 DNA reads as TGTGCCAGCACCCCCCATTGGAACACCGGGGAGCTGTTTTTT.

The chain is built from TRBV3-1 (or the pseudogene TRBV3-2) and TRBJ1-4; D remains ambiguous. The CDR3 spans 15 residues. Deletions cut 1 base from V and 7 bases from J, with 13 bases between. In germline, CDR1 is LGHDT, CDR2 YNNKEL (reference sequence). Here the CDR3 reads CASSQGPSRGEKLFF. CDR3 in DNA: TGTGCCAGCAGCCAAGGTCCCTCCCGAGGTGAAAAACTGTTTTTT.

Here the CDR3 DNA reads TGTGCCAGCAGTCGTACTAGCGGGCGGGGCGAGCAGTACTTC. Amino acid sequence: CASSRTSGRGEQYF. The chain combines TRBV6-5 with TRBJ2-7, with 9 bases identical to TRBD2. This CDR3 is built from 14 residues. The germline gives CDR1 MNHEY, CDR2 SVGAGI. The V and J ends lost 5 bases and 6 bases, in that order; junction bases with no gene match: 8.

V usage is TRBV4-1 and J usage is TRBJ2-3; 7 positions match TRBD2. The germline V gene has CDR1 MGHRA and CDR2 YSYEKL. J lost 3 bases, V lost 0 bases, and 9 bases had no gene match. The CDR3 extends over 17 amino acids. The CDR3 region is CASSQEGRELRTDTQYF. CDR3 DNA sequence: TGCGCCAGCAGCCAAGAGGGGCGGGAGCTAAGAACAGATACGCAGTATTTT.

V usage is TRBV5-1 and J usage is TRBJ2-5; tentative D call: TRBD1 (7 bases). V was clipped by 4 bases and J by 10 bases, with 20 bases between them. Per the germline V gene, CDR1 is SGHRS and CDR2 is YFSETQ. The CDR3 loop spans 14 amino acids. Written as DNA, the CDR3 is TGCGCCAGCAGCGGAGGGACAGCTGGGTTAATCCAGTACTTC. This codes for CASSGGTAGLIQYF.

The chain employs TRBV27 and TRBJ2-1, with 16 bases that match TRBD2. This CDR3 spans 15 amino acids. J was trimmed by 7 bases and V by 6 bases; bases with no gene match: 3. In germline, CDR1 is MNHEY, CDR2 SMNVEV (reference sequence). The CDR3 region is CASRTGLAGGNEQFF. CDR3 bases: TGTGCCAGCAGGACGGGACTAGCGGGAGGGAATGAGCAGTTCTTC.

V is TRBV29-1 and J is TRBJ2-5; 9 bases align to TRBD2. V was pared by 3 bases and J by 4 bases, with 12 bases of the junction left unmatched. In germline, CDR1 is SQVTM, CDR2 ANQGSEA. The CDR3 is made up of 16 amino acids. The CDR3 region has the DNA TGCAGCGTTGAGGATTACCTTACGGGACTAGCAGAGACCCAGTACTTC. The encoded protein is CSVEDYLTGLAETQYF.

The chain is built from TRBV19 and TRBJ1-3, with D possibly being TRBD1 (6 bases). CDR3 size: 14 residues. V gave up 5 bases and J gave up 4 bases, with 12 bases separating them. Germline CDR1 and CDR2: LNHDA and SQIVND (reference sequence). The DNA of the CDR3 is TGTGCCAGTAGTGAAGGGGGTTCGGGAAACACCATATATTTT. Protein sequence: CASSEGGSGNTIYF.

In its sample, this clone was seen a few times. CDR3 protein: CASSSQGTGELFF. CDR3 bases: TGTGCCAGCAGCTCACAGGGTACCGGGGAGCTGTTTTTT. The genes are TRBV7-3 and TRBJ2-2; possibly TRBD1 for D (6 bases). V lost 4 bases and J lost 5, with 8 bases in between. Germline V gene sequence: CDR1 SGHTA, CDR2 FQGTGA. The CDR3 is 13 residues long. The complete variable domain, with remaining parts taken from reference TRBV7-3 and TRBJ2-2, reads GAGVSQTPSNKVTEKGKYVELRCDPISGHTALYWYRQSLGQGPEFLIYFQGTGAADDSGLPNDRFFAVRPEGSVSTLKIQRTERGDSAVYLCASSSQGTGELFFGEGSRLTVL.

The chain employs TRBV14 and TRBJ1-3; 8 nucleotides agree with TRBD1. Germline CDR1 SGHDN, CDR2 FVKESK. V trimming: 5 bases; J trimming: 1 base; junction bases outside the gene matches: 10. The CDR3 has 17 amino acids. The CDR3 protein is CASSSRADRASGNTIYF. CDR3 nucleotide sequence: TGTGCCAGCAGCTCTAGAGCGGACAGGGCTTCTGGAAACACCATATATTTT.

The CDR3 bases are TGTGCCACCAGTGATACGGGACTAGCGGTCGAGCAGTACTTC. Amino acid sequence: CATSDTGLAVEQYF. This rearrangement joins TRBV24-1 to TRBJ2-7, with 11 nucleotides matching TRBD2. The trim removed 3 bases at V and 6 bases at J, leaving 3 bases unmatched. Germline V gives CDR1 KGHDR, CDR2 SFDVKD. The CDR3 has 14 residues.